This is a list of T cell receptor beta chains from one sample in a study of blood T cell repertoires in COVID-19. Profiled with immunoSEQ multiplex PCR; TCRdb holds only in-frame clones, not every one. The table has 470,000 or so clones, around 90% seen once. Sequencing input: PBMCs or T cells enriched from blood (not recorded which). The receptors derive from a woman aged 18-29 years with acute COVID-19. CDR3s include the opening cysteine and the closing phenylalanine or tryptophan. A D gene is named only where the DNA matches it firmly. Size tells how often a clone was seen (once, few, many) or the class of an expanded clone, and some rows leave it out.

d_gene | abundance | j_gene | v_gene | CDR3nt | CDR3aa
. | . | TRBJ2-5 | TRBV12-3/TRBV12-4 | TGTGCCAGCAGTTTAAGAGTCGAGGAGACCCAGTACTTC | CASSLRVEETQYF
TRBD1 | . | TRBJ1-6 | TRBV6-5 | TGTGCCATTTCGGACAGGGTGAATTCACCCCTCCACTTT | CAISDRVNSPLHF
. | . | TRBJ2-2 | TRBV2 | TGTGCCAGCAGTGAAACGAGGGGAGGAACGTGGACCGGGGAGCTGTTTTTT | CASSETRGGTWTGELFF
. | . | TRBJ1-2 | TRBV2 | TGTGCCAGCAGTGAGCCGGACAGAAACTATGGCTACACCTTC | CASSEPDRNYGYTF
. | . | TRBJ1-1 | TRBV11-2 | TGTGCCAGCAGCATCCAGGTTACGAACACTGAAGCTTTCTTT | CASSIQVTNTEAFF
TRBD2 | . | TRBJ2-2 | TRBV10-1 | TGCGCCAGCAGTGAGTCGTATCGGACTAGCGGCACCGGGGAGCTGTTTTTT | CASSESYRTSGTGELFF
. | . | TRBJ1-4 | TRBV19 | TGTGCCAGTAGTATATATACTAATGAAAAACTGTTTTTT | CASSIYTNEKLFF
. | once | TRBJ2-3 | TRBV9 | TGTGCCAGCAGCGAGGGACCGGGACTCAACACAGATACGCAGTATTTT | CASSEGPGLNTDTQYF
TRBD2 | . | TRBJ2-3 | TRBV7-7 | TGTGCTAGCAGCTTACGGACTAGCGGGGGGGACATTACAGATACGCAGTATTTT | CASSLRTSGGDITDTQYF
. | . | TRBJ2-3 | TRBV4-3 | TGCGCCAGCAGCCGGTCGTCGTTCGGGATTTCAGATACGCAGTATTTT | CASSRSSFGISDTQYF
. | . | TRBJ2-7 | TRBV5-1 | TGCGCCAGCTCCCTCGGAAGCGAACCGTACGAGCAGTACTTC | CASSLGSEPYEQYF
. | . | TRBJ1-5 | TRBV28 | TGTGCCAGCAGTTTACCCGCCGGGAGCGGCCAGCCCCAGCATTTT | CASSLPAGSGQPQHF
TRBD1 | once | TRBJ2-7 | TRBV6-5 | TGTGCCAGCAGACGCCGGGACAGGGTGGGCGAGCAGTACTTC | CASRRRDRVGEQYF
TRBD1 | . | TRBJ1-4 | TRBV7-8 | TGTGCCAGCAGGGAGGGACAGGGAATTGGAAAACTGTTTTTT | CASREGQGIGKLFF
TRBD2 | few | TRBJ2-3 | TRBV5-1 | TGCGCCAGCAGCTCGATAGCGGGGGGGGTCGCAGATACGCAGTATTTT | CASSSIAGGVADTQYF
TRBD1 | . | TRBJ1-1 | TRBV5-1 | TGCGCCAGCAGCTTGACAGGGGGGGATAACACTGAAGCTTTCTTT | CASSLTGGDNTEAFF
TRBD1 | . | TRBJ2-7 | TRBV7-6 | TGTGCCAGCAGCTTAGCCGAACAGTGGACAGGTGACGAGCAGTACTTC | CASSLAEQWTGDEQYF
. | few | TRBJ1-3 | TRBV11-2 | TGTGCCAGCAGCCAACCGGGACACTCTGGAAACACCATATATTTT | CASSQPGHSGNTIYF
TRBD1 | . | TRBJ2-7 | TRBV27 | TGTCGAATCGGGACAGGACCCTTCTACGAGCAGTACTTC | CRIGTGPFYEQYF
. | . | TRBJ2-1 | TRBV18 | TGTGCCAGCTCACCAGGGGGGTACAATGAGCAGTTCTTC | CASSPGGYNEQFF
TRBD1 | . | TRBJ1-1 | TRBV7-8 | TGTGCCAGCAGCTTAGTTGACAGGGCGAACACTGAAGCTTTCTTT | CASSLVDRANTEAFF
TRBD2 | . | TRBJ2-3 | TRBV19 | TGTGCCAGTAGTATAGGCCATTCTAGCGGGGGGGACCTGGATACGCAGTATTTT | CASSIGHSSGGDLDTQYF
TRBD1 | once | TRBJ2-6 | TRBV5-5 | TGTGCCAGCAGCTTGTCAGGGGGAGAGGTTTCTGGGGCCAACGTCCTGACTTTC | CASSLSGGEVSGANVLTF
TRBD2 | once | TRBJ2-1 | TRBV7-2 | TGTGCCAGCAGCTTAGGGCCAGCGGGGGGGCGCAATGAGCAGTTCTTC | CASSLGPAGGRNEQFF
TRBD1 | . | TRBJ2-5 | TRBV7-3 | TGTGCCAGCAGCCCGGGACAGGGGATCGTGACCCAGTACTTC | CASSPGQGIVTQYF
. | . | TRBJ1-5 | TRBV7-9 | TGTGCCAGCACCTCCGGGGATCAGCCCCAGCATTTT | CASTSGDQPQHF
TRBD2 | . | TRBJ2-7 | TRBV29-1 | TGCAGCGTCCGACTAGCGGCCTCCTACGAGCAGTACTTC | CSVRLAASYEQYF
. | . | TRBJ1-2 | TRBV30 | TGTGCCTGGAGCGAGCTTTTGTTAGCTAACTATGGCTACACCTTC | CAWSELLLANYGYTF
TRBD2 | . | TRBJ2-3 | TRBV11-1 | TGTGCCAGCAGACGGACTAGCGGAGAGGGTACGCAGTATTTT | CASRRTSGEGTQYF
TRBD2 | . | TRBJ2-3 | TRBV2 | TGTGCCAGCAGTGAAGAGGGAGGGAGTACAGATACGCAGTATTTT | CASSEEGGSTDTQYF
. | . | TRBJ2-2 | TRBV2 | TGTGCCAGCGGTACTAAACCTGGCGGGGAGCTGTTTTTT | CASGTKPGGELFF
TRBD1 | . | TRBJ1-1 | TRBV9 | TGTGCCAGCAGCTCCCGCCCAGGGACAGGGGTCACTGAAGCTTTCTTT | CASSSRPGTGVTEAFF
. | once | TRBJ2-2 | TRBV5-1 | TGCGCCAGCAGCTTGGTAACTATTGGAGGCACCGGGGAGCTGTTTTTT | CASSLVTIGGTGELFF
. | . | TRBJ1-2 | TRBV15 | TGTGCCACCAGCAGAGTCGAGAGGGCTCGAGGCTACACCTTC | CATSRVERARGYTF
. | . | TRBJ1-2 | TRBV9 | TGTGCCAGCAGCGTAGACAATCATCACTATGGCTACACCTTC | CASSVDNHHYGYTF
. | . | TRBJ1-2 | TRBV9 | TGTGCCAGCAGCCCATCAACAGAAGTCTATGGCTACACCTTC | CASSPSTEVYGYTF
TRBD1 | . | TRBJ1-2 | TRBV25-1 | TGTGCCAGCAGTGAAACAGGGGTGGGCTATGGCTACACCTTC | CASSETGVGYGYTF
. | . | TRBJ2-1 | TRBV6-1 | TGTGCCAGCAGTGAAGACACGGAGTATTCTGGAAATGAGCAGTTCTTC | CASSEDTEYSGNEQFF
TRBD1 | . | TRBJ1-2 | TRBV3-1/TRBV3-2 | TGTGCCAGCAGCCAAGATAGGGACAGGGGGCTTGAAGGCTACACCTTC | CASSQDRDRGLEGYTF
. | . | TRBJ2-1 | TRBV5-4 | TGTGCCAGCAGCTTGGATCCCATTGAGCAGTTCTTC | CASSLDPIEQFF
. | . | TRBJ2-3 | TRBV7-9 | TGTGCCAGCAGCTCGGGAGACGGCACAGATACGCAGTATTTT | CASSSGDGTDTQYF
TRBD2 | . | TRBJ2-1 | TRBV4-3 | TGCGCCAGCAGCCAAGCTGCGCGGGAGTACGATGAGCAGTTCTTC | CASSQAAREYDEQFF
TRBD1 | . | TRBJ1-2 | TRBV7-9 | TGTGCCAGCAGCTTAGTGGCAGGGGGCTATGGCTACACCTTC | CASSLVAGGYGYTF
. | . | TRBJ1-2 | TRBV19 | TGTGCCAGTAGTATGGGCAGAACCTATGGCTACACCTTC | CASSMGRTYGYTF
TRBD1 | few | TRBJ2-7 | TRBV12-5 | TGTGCTAGTGGCCGGGGACAGTCCTACGAGCAGTACTTC | CASGRGQSYEQYF